A single sample gave rise to the 9 T cell receptor beta chains below, sequenced in a study of sequential checkpoint blockade in melanoma (dated by TCRdb to the late 2010s). The treatment or condition label, read with the paper, signifies: randomized to nivolumab then ipilimumab (arm A) or the reverse (arm B). The library relied on the immunoSEQ multiplex PCR assay. Sourced from immuneACCESS, this table was stored by TCRdb with only in-frame sequences that have V and J called. A share of the clones is absent; for the studies checked, an unresolved V gene accounts for under half, and the remainder has no known explanation. This sample comprises roughly 18,000 clones, 72% of them detected only once. Clones ranked in the top ten supply roughly 12% of the sample. Material: CD8+ T cells sorted from blood (inferred from file names), obtained from a patient given nivolumab and ipilimumab in sequence. The origin of the receptors is a human donor with melanoma.

The chain has TRBV27 and TRBJ2-7; 11 bases are a match to TRBD2. Trimming took 2 bases from V and 2 from J; bases not matched to a gene: 5. The CDR3 has 16 amino acids. Germline V CDR1 and CDR2: MNHEY, SMNVEV (reference sequence). The CDR3 DNA reads as TGTGCCAGCAGTTTAATTCCGGGACTAGCGGCCTACGAGCAGTACTTC. As protein: CASSLIPGLAAYEQYF.

J is TRBJ2-7 and V is TRBV7-8, with TRBD1 identical over 7 bases. J lost 4 bases, V lost 1 base, and 7 bases had no gene match. The CDR3 sequence is 15 residues long. Germline V gene lookup returns CDR1 SGHVS and CDR2 FQNEAQ. CDR3 residues: CASSLGRGGAYEQYF. The CDR3 bases are TGTGCCAGCAGCTTAGGACGAGGGGGCGCGTACGAGCAGTACTTC.

The chain employs TRBV4-3 and TRBJ1-1, with 7 bases lining up with TRBD1. Looked up from germline, CDR1 is LGHNA and CDR2 is YSLEER. J was trimmed by 7 bases and V by 1 base; bases with no gene match: 9. The CDR3 covers 15 residues. This CDR3 is CASSQGNRGGDEAFF. CDR3 sequence (DNA): TGCGCCAGCAGCCAAGGTAACAGGGGAGGCGATGAAGCTTTCTTT.

In this sample, this clone turned up once. DNA of the CDR3: TGTGCCAGCAGCATTTCGAGGGGGCGTATTTACGAGCAGTACTTC. Translated, it gives CASSISRGRIYEQYF. The gene calls are TRBV5-6 and TRBJ2-7, with 7 bases aligning to TRBD1. The CDR3 covers 15 residues. The germline V gene encodes CDR1 SGHDT and CDR2 YYEEEE. With 4 bases clipped from V and 4 bases from J, the junction kept 11 bases outside the gene matches.

V usage is TRBV29-1 and J usage is TRBJ2-1; the match to TRBD2 covers 15 bases. V lost 6 bases to trimming and J lost 0 bases; unmatched junction nucleotides: 6. Germline V gene sequence: CDR1 SQVTM, CDR2 ANQGSEA. This CDR3 is built from 17 residues. DNA of the CDR3: TGCAGCGTGGAGGGACTAGCGGGAGGCCCCTCCTACAATGAGCAGTTCTTC. This translates into CSVEGLAGGPSYNEQFF.

This rearrangement joins TRBV11-2 to TRBJ2-7; perhaps TRBD1 as D (5 bases). CDR1 is SGHAT, CDR2 FQNNGV, per germline. This CDR3 has 14 residues. The V and J ends lost 5 bases and 5 bases respectively, with 16 bases between them. The CDR3 DNA reads TGTGCCAGCAGCATAGGAGCCCTCAGGGACGAGCAGTACTTC. Its translation: CASSIGALRDEQYF.

V and J are TRBV5-6 and TRBJ1-6; perhaps TRBD1 as D (6 bases). The germline V gene encodes CDR1 SGHDT and CDR2 YYEEEE. CDR3 length: 15 residues. V was shortened by 6 bases and J by 1 base, with 11 bases between the two germline ends. The CDR3 nucleotides are TGTGCCAGCACGGGGGGGGCATCCTATAATTCACCCCTCCACTTT. Translated, it gives CASTGGASYNSPLHF.

This chain connects TRBV27 to TRBJ2-1; 10 bases are a match to TRBD1. V lost 1 base and J lost 8; bases outside the gene matches: 14. Per germline, CDR1 MNHEY and CDR2 SMNVEV (reference sequence). The CDR3 is made up of 18 amino acids. The CDR3 nucleotides are TGTGCCAGCAGTTTATTAATAAGGTTGGGACAGGGGTTACATGAGCAGTTCTTC. Translating it yields CASSLLIRLGQGLHEQFF.

This chain connects TRBV29-1 to TRBJ2-1; the match to TRBD1 covers 9 bases. The CDR3 runs to 14 residues. V lost 7 bases, J lost 9 bases, and 13 bases stayed unmatched. Germline V CDR1 and CDR2: SQVTM, ANQGSEA. The CDR3 nucleotides are TGCAGCGGGGAGACCGGGACAGGGTCCAGTGAGCAGTTCTTC. It specifies CSGETGTGSSEQFF.